This is a list of T cell receptor beta chains from one sample in a study of PD-L1 blockade in urothelial cancer. The data were produced by immunoSEQ multiplex PCR, yet TCRdb's version contains in-frame clones alone and is incomplete. The table has more than 65,000 clones, 75% to 90% seen once; the top ten hold 5% to 7%. The source material was PBMCs, sampled around atezolizumab (anti-PD-L1) treatment. These receptors were taken from a woman in her 70s with urothelial cancer. Each CDR3 is given with its conserved first and last residue. Each record gives: D gene, J gene, V gene, clone size, CDR3 protein, CDR3 DNA. The D gene is left open where the match is weak. Part of the rows lack a size; the others show once, few, many or a class for expanded clones.

- | TRBJ2-7 | TRBV5-1 | - | CASSLDDGVEQYF | TGCGCCAGCAGCTTGGATGACGGGGTAGAGCAGTACTTC
- | TRBJ1-1 | TRBV5-1 | - | CASSREDTEAFF | TGCGCCAGCAGTCGGGAGGACACTGAAGCTTTCTTT
- | TRBJ2-3 | TRBV6-1 | - | CASSEVESPQYF | TGTGCCAGCAGTGAGGTCGAGTCTCCTCAGTATTTT
- | TRBJ1-4 | TRBV7-2 | - | CASSRNRDEKLFF | TGTGCCAGCAGCCGTAATCGGGATGAAAAACTGTTTTTT
TRBD1 | TRBJ1-2 | TRBV7-2 | few | CASRPDRAFYYGYTF | TGTGCCAGCAGACCGGACAGGGCCTTCTATTATGGCTACACCTTC
- | TRBJ2-5 | TRBV10-3 | - | CAISEPRGNQETQYF | TGTGCCATCAGTGAGCCTCGGGGAAACCAAGAGACCCAGTACTTC
TRBD2 | TRBJ2-3 | TRBV10-1 | - | CASSELAGALRDTQYF | TGCGCCAGCAGTGAGCTAGCGGGGGCCTTACGAGATACGCAGTATTTT
TRBD1 | TRBJ1-4 | TRBV10-3 | - | CAIKADRAVATNEKLFF | TGTGCCATCAAGGCGGACAGGGCCGTCGCAACTAATGAAAAACTGTTTTTT
- | TRBJ1-5 | TRBV5-6 | - | CASSFRGSNQPQHF | TGTGCCAGCAGCTTTAGAGGGAGCAATCAGCCCCAGCATTTT
TRBD1 | TRBJ1-1 | TRBV5-5 | - | CASSLGRQGAVRSTEAFF | TGTGCCAGCAGCTTGGGCCGACAGGGGGCGGTTAGAAGCACTGAAGCTTTCTTT
- | TRBJ2-2 | TRBV7-2 | - | CASSSNWGLANTGELFF | TGTGCCAGCAGCTCGAACTGGGGCCTGGCGAACACCGGGGAGCTGTTTTTT
- | TRBJ2-2 | TRBV5-4 | - | CASSLVGTNTGELFF | TGTGCCAGCAGCTTGGTAGGGACTAACACCGGGGAGCTGTTTTTT
TRBD1 | TRBJ2-1 | TRBV11-3 | - | CASSLGQVYNEQFF | TGTGCCAGCAGCTTGGGACAGGTCTACAATGAGCAGTTCTTC
- | TRBJ2-3 | TRBV10-1 | - | CASSTGMGADTQYF | TGCGCCAGCAGTACGGGGATGGGGGCCGATACGCAGTATTTT
- | TRBJ2-1 | TRBV4-2 | - | CASSQDKRQTYNEQFF | TGTGCCAGCAGCCAAGATAAGCGACAGACCTACAATGAGCAGTTCTTC
TRBD1 | TRBJ1-3 | TRBV6-6 | - | CASSPGTDSGNTIYF | TGTGCCAGCAGCCCCGGGACAGACTCTGGAAACACCATATATTTT
- | TRBJ2-3 | TRBV7-6 | - | CASSLVDGVTDTQYF | TGTGCCAGCAGCTTAGTGGACGGGGTCACAGATACGCAGTATTTT
- | TRBJ2-4 | TRBV4-2 | - | CASSQDSERLLAKNIQYF | TGTGCCAGCAGCCAAGATTCTGAGCGACTGTTAGCCAAAAACATTCAGTACTTC
- | TRBJ2-7 | TRBV27 | - | CASNWGGGAGDEQYF | TGTGCCAGCAATTGGGGTGGGGGGGCTGGGGACGAGCAGTACTTC
- | TRBJ2-7 | TRBV7-9 | - | CASSPEGSGGSYEQYF | TGTGCCAGCAGCCCGGAGGGGTCCGGTGGTTCCTACGAGCAGTACTTC
- | TRBJ2-3 | TRBV5-6 | - | CASSYSGVTDTQYF | TGTGCCAGCAGCTACTCAGGGGTCACAGATACGCAGTATTTT
- | TRBJ2-7 | TRBV2 | - | CASSVGGGPYEQYF | TGTGCCAGCAGTGTGGGTGGCGGTCCCTACGAGCAGTACTTC
TRBD1 | TRBJ2-6 | TRBV5-1 | once | CASSLAPGGSGANVLTF | TGCGCCAGCAGCTTGGCCCCAGGGGGCTCTGGGGCCAACGTCCTGACTTTC
TRBD1 | TRBJ1-6 | TRBV6-5 | - | CASSYSYRGRSPLHF | TGTGCCAGCAGTTACTCGTACAGGGGGCGTTCACCCCTCCACTTT
TRBD2 | TRBJ2-1 | TRBV5-1 | - | CASSLVVAGVNEQFF | TGCGCCAGCAGCTTGGTGGTAGCGGGAGTAAATGAGCAGTTCTTC
TRBD1 | TRBJ1-2 | TRBV7-8 | - | CASSRRDRAGGYTF | TGTGCCAGCAGCCGCCGGGACAGGGCGGGTGGCTACACCTTC
TRBD2 | TRBJ2-3 | TRBV6-5 | - | CASSHLAGGPDTQYF | TGTGCCAGCAGTCACCTAGCGGGGGGACCAGATACGCAGTATTTT
TRBD2 | TRBJ2-2 | TRBV9 | - | CASSQELAGGDTGELFF | TGTGCCAGCAGCCAGGAACTAGCGGGAGGGGACACCGGGGAGCTGTTTTTT
- | TRBJ1-5 | TRBV2 | once | CASSDNNQPQHF | TGTGCCAGCAGTGATAATAATCAGCCCCAGCATTTT
- | TRBJ2-3 | TRBV9 | - | CASSVGGRRTDTQYF | TGTGCCAGCAGCGTAGGGGGGCGCAGGACAGATACGCAGTATTTT
- | TRBJ1-5 | TRBV7-8 | few | CASSLASGQPQHF | TGTGCCAGCAGCTTAGCGTCCGGTCAGCCCCAGCATTTT
- | TRBJ1-5 | TRBV21-1 | - | CASSKAGEVVDQPQHF | TGTGCCAGCAGCAAAGCAGGGGAAGTAGTCGATCAGCCCCAGCATTTT
- | TRBJ1-3 | TRBV7-6 | once | CASSSRHYSGNTIYF | TGTGCCAGCAGCTCAAGACATTACTCTGGAAACACCATATATTTT
- | TRBJ2-3 | TRBV29-1 | - | CSVRGRRTDTQYF | TGCAGCGTCCGAGGACGGAGGACAGATACGCAGTATTTT
TRBD1 | TRBJ1-5 | TRBV30 | - | CAWSSPGQLGNQPQHF | TGTGCCTGGAGTTCCCCGGGACAGTTGGGCAATCAGCCCCAGCATTTT
TRBD1 | TRBJ1-5 | TRBV2 | once | CASSERTGPNQPQHF | TGTGCCAGCAGTGAACGGACAGGCCCGAATCAGCCCCAGCATTTT
- | TRBJ1-2 | TRBV4-1 | - | CASSPQGQSRTRVYGYTF | TGCGCCAGCAGCCCACAAGGACAGTCGCGCACTCGGGTCTATGGCTACACCTTC
- | TRBJ2-2 | TRBV7-3 | - | CASSPLTGELFF | TGTGCCAGCAGCCCCCTCACCGGGGAGCTGTTTTTT
TRBD1 | TRBJ2-1 | TRBV5-6 | - | CASRRRTGSYNEQFF | TGTGCCAGCAGGAGAAGGACAGGCTCCTACAATGAGCAGTTCTTC
TRBD2 | TRBJ2-1 | TRBV5-1 | - | CASSLVASGGKGYNEQFF | TGCGCCAGCAGCTTGGTCGCTAGCGGGGGAAAGGGATACAATGAGCAGTTCTTC
TRBD2 | TRBJ2-1 | TRBV19 | - | CASSTLAGHSYNEQFF | TGTGCCAGTAGTACCCTAGCGGGACACTCCTACAATGAGCAGTTCTTC
- | TRBJ2-7 | TRBV18 | - | CASSPPGLSYEQYF | TGTGCCAGCTCACCACCGGGGCTATCCTACGAGCAGTACTTC
- | TRBJ2-7 | TRBV4-1 | few | CASSQELDSYYEQYF | TGCGCCAGCAGCCAAGAGTTAGACAGCTACTACGAGCAGTACTTC
TRBD2 | TRBJ2-1 | TRBV27 | - | CASSLSSAGGWDEQFF | TGTGCCAGCAGTTTATCTTCAGCGGGAGGTTGGGATGAGCAGTTCTTC
TRBD2 | TRBJ2-5 | TRBV9 | - | CASSTGTSGKETQYF | TGTGCCAGCAGCACGGGGACTAGCGGGAAAGAGACCCAGTACTTC
- | TRBJ1-1 | TRBV7-6 | - | CASSKDTNTEAFF | TGTGCCAGCAGCAAGGACACGAACACTGAAGCTTTCTTT